The 7 T cell receptor beta chains listed next were all sequenced from one sample in a study of OX40 agonist ivuxolimab in advanced cancers. Libraries were prepared by immunoSEQ multiplex PCR; TCRdb keeps only in-frame clonotypes and omits some of them. The data hold 38,000 or so clones, with roughly 86% observed a single time. Sample: CD4+ or CD8+ T cells sorted from blood, taken in a trial of the OX40 agonist ivuxolimab. These receptors all stem from an adult with an advanced solid tumor such as melanoma, head and neck, liver or kidney cancer.

The count of this clone is one. The rearrangement joins TRBV5-6 to TRBJ2-7; tentative D call: TRBD2 (6 bases). Per germline, CDR1 SGHDT and CDR2 YYEEEE. The V end lost 2 bases, the J end lost 7 bases, and 19 bases lay between the germline ends. This CDR3 has 15 residues. CDR3 protein: CASSLGGTSLREQYF. Written as DNA, the CDR3 is TGTGCCAGCAGCTTAGGCGGGACCAGTTTACGAGAGCAGTACTTC.

J is TRBJ2-1 and V is TRBV7-6; TRBD2 might be the D (5 bases). V lost 5 bases to trimming and J lost 3 bases, with 17 bases between them. CDR3 length: 16 residues. Germline V gene sequence: CDR1 SGHVS, CDR2 FNYEAQ. CDR3 loop: CASSTTTTPLYNEQFF. In nucleotides, the CDR3 is TGTGCCAGCAGCACGACGACTACCCCTCTCTACAATGAGCAGTTCTTC.

The CDR3 nucleotides are TGTGCCAGCAGCGTAGGAACGGAGGGAATAGGGAAACTGTTTTTT. Its protein is CASSVGTEGIGKLFF. The gene calls are TRBV9 and TRBJ1-4; no firm D call. V was clipped by 0 bases and J by 11 bases, with 17 bases between them. CDR1 and CDR2 from the germline V gene are SGDLS and YYNGEE. The CDR3 is 15 amino acids.

Only one count was recorded for this clone. The genes are TRBV11-3 and TRBJ2-7; 10 positions agree with TRBD2. This CDR3 is built from 15 residues. Germline V CDR1 and CDR2: SGHNT, YENEEA. V shed 1 base and J 3 bases; nucleotides not matched to a gene: 3. The CDR3: CASSLVSSGSYEQYF. In nucleotides, the CDR3 is TGTGCCAGCAGCTTAGTGTCTAGCGGGAGCTACGAGCAGTACTTC.

The rearrangement joins TRBV19 to TRBJ2-1; 7 nucleotides agree with TRBD1. Trimming took 4 bases from V and 1 from J; bases not matched to a gene: 1. Germline V gives CDR1 LNHDA, CDR2 SQIVND (reference sequence). CDR3 length: 14 amino acids. The CDR3 coding sequence is TGTGCCAGTAGTAGGGACAGATCCTACAATGAGCAGTTCTTC. Amino acid sequence: CASSRDRSYNEQFF.

This clone has just one count. The rearrangement links TRBV23-1 to TRBJ1-1; no firm D call. TRBV23-1 is reported as an ORF; its role is uncertain. This CDR3 is built from 14 residues. The V gene lost 0 bases and the J gene lost 1 base, with 6 bases spanning the gap. CDR3 coding DNA: TGCGCCAGCAGTCAATCGGGTCCGAACACTGAAGCTTTCTTT. Its protein product is CASSQSGPNTEAFF.

V is TRBV6-1 and J is TRBJ1-2; D is undetermined. Trimming removed 6 bases from V and 0 bases from J, with 2 bases in between. The germline CDR1 and CDR2 sequences are MNHNS and SASEGT. The CDR3 loop spans 11 amino acids. The CDR3 DNA sequence: TGTGCCAGCAGGACTAACTATGGCTACACCTTC. Residues: CASRTNYGYTF.